The T cell receptor (beta chain) described here comes from a study of cytomegalovirus exposure and HLA in healthy donors. The overall study: Of roughly 400 genotyped donors, roughly 80% grouped in the Caucasian-associated ancestry cluster.

Primers: 60 Vbeta forward and 13 Jbeta reverse. The authors' processing: Later, 65 million to 90 million unique TCR beta chains were counted in an analysis, and approximately 10 million of them were shared. Assay used: immunoSEQ multiplex PCR; TCRdb lists only in-frame clones, some missing. V and J calls and clone size are copied from that table; D and trimming were computed from the DNA. The sample consists of 35,000 to 45,000 clones, 60% to 80% of them appearing once. This clone was seen only a few times. The antigen is unknown. General study results and limits: The study recorded fewer than 200 TCR beta chains that were cytomegalovirus-associated.

Sequencing input: PBMCs. The sequence was collected from a man younger than 40 in good health and CMV-seronegative.

The CDR3 bases are TGTGCCAGCAGCCAAGAGATGATCCCTAATGAAGCTTTCTTT. This encodes CASSQEMIPNEAFF. This chain uses TRBV14 with TRBJ1-1; D is unclear. The CDR3 length is 14 residues. Germline V CDR1 and CDR2: SGHDN, FVKESK. The V end lost 0 bases, the J end lost 7 bases, and 12 bases lay between the germline ends.